Below, 10 T cell receptor beta chains from the same sample are listed, as sequenced in a study of shared clonotypes between healthy human individuals. The repertoire was sequenced with immunoSEQ multiplex PCR; TCRdb's copy has only in-frame clones and lacks some. The sample yields about 1 million clones, more than 60% seen once. Sample: memory CD4+ T cells sorted from blood. Documented subset: CD45RA-negative fraction. The origin of the receptors is a man in his late teens or twenties in good health.

This clone showed up just a few times. V and J are TRBV10-3 and TRBJ2-3; TRBD1 is a possible D gene (6 bases). Looked up from germline, CDR1 is ENHRY and CDR2 is SYGVKD. Trimming removed 5 bases from V and 1 base from J, with 19 bases in between. The CDR3 contains 17 residues. The CDR3 sequence is CAISTILGKGGTDTQYF. CDR3 coding DNA: TGTGCCATCAGTACAATTTTGGGTAAGGGGGGCACAGATACGCAGTATTTT.

The rearrangement uses TRBV6-6 and TRBJ1-6; D ambiguous. The CDR3 sequence is 15 residues long. Trimming removed 6 bases from V and 5 bases from J, with 14 bases in between. Looked up from germline, CDR1 is MNHNY and CDR2 is SVGAGI (reference sequence). CDR3 DNA sequence: TGTGCCAGCAGGGATCCGGGATCTGATAATTCACCCCTCCACTTT. Translation: CASRDPGSDNSPLHF.

V usage is TRBV11-2 and J usage is TRBJ1-5; D is unresolved. Germline CDR1 is SGHAT and CDR2 is FQNNGV. The CDR3 covers 15 residues. Between the trimmed V and J ends, which lost 0 bases and 2 bases, there was a span of 8 bases. DNA for the CDR3: TGTGCCAGCAGCTTAGATTGGAGTGGCAATCAGCCCCAGCATTTT. The encoded protein is CASSLDWSGNQPQHF.

Only a few counts were recorded for this clone. V and J are TRBV5-4 and TRBJ2-2; no definite D call. The CDR3 has 16 residues. Germline V gene sequence: CDR1 SGHNT, CDR2 YYREEE (reference sequence). V lost 2 bases and J 0 bases, leaving 11 bases between the germline ends. The CDR3 loop reads CASSFPVGPNTGELFF. DNA of the CDR3: TGTGCCAGCAGCTTTCCAGTAGGGCCGAACACCGGGGAGCTGTTTTTT.

J is TRBJ2-7 and V is TRBV28, with TRBD1 identical over 8 bases. The CDR3 length is 14 residues. The V and J ends lost 6 bases and 9 bases, in that order; junction bases with no gene match: 13. Per germline, CDR1 MDHEN and CDR2 SYDVKM. The CDR3 here is CASSLDRALKVQYF. The CDR3, as DNA: TGTGCCAGCAGCCTGGACAGGGCTTTGAAGGTGCAGTACTTC.

V is TRBV18 and J is TRBJ2-5; the D call may be TRBD1 or TRBD2 (6 bases each). Germline CDR1 and CDR2: KGHSH and LQKENI. This CDR3 has 14 residues. V lost 2 bases, J lost 2 bases, and 9 bases lay in between. CDR3 in amino acids: CASSPRGDQETQYF. CDR3 nucleotides: TGTGCCAGCTCACCAAGGGGGGATCAAGAGACCCAGTACTTC.

The chain couples TRBV7-2 to TRBJ1-6; D might be TRBD1 (5 bases). Germline assignment: CDR1 SGHTA and CDR2 FQGNSA. Trimming removed 6 bases from V and 2 bases from J, with 14 bases in between. The CDR3 has 16 residues. The CDR3 bases are TGTGCCAGCAGTTTGATGGGGGACCCCTATAATTCACCCCTCCACTTT. Encoded protein: CASSLMGDPYNSPLHF.

The sample holds a few counts of this clone. The J gene is TRBJ1-1, the V gene TRBV30; D is perhaps TRBD1 (6 bases). The germline V gene encodes CDR1 GTSNPN and CDR2 SVGIG (reference sequence). Trimming removed 2 bases from V and 4 bases from J, with 14 bases in between. This CDR3 region has 14 residues. CDR3 in DNA: TGTGCCTGGAGTAGAGCAGGGGACGGCACTGAAGCTTTCTTT. Translated, it gives CAWSRAGDGTEAFF.

The V call is TRBV5-8, the J call TRBJ1-5, with 8 nucleotides matching TRBD1. The CDR3 runs 15 residues. CDR1 is SGHTS, CDR2 YDEGEE, per germline. V dropped 5 bases and J dropped 3; count of bases not matched to a gene: 7. CDR3 coding DNA: TGTGCCAGCAGACCCGGGACAGGAGTCAATCAGCCCCAGCATTTT. This codes for CASRPGTGVNQPQHF.

To note about this clone: Other DNA sequences from this sample encode an identical CDR3 as well. The rearrangement links TRBV7-9 to TRBJ1-6; D is possibly TRBD1 (5 bases). Trimming left V 1 base short and J 6 bases short, with 10 bases between. The CDR3 loop spans 15 amino acids. Germline values: CDR1 SEHNR, CDR2 FQNEAQ (reference sequence). The CDR3 loop reads CASSLVGTGNSPLHF. The CDR3 DNA sequence: TGTGCCAGCAGCTTAGTAGGGACGGGTAATTCACCCCTCCACTTT.